This T cell receptor beta chain was obtained from a study of T-cell memory formation after mild COVID-19. Whole-study findings and limits: Day 15 to 85 contracting clones showed balanced CD4/CD8; day 15 to 37 expanders favored CD4+. The main location of contracting CD4+ clones was CM and EM, and that of contracting CD8+ clones was EMRA.

CDR3 size: 12 residues. The V end lost 6 bases, the J end lost 4 bases, and 8 bases lay between the germline ends. Looked up from germline, CDR1 is KGHSH and CDR2 is LQKENI. TCRdb used MiXCR to reprocess the 5' RACE reads, holding one entry per CDR3 protein. This table holds some 290,000 distinct CDR3 sequences, around 16% found once. As to this clonotype: The antigen is not known.

The origin of this receptor is a man between 18 and 35 years old who had mild COVID-19 (a few samples of this study predate the infection). Cell type and time point are not known. Sequencing was performed on PBMCs or a T cell subset sorted from them (not recorded which). This chain links TRBV18 with TRBJ2-3, with D possibly matching TRBD2 (5 bases). The CDR3 spells CASSRAADTQYF. The CDR3 coding sequence is TGTGCCAGCTCGAGGGCTGCAGATACGCAGTATTTT.